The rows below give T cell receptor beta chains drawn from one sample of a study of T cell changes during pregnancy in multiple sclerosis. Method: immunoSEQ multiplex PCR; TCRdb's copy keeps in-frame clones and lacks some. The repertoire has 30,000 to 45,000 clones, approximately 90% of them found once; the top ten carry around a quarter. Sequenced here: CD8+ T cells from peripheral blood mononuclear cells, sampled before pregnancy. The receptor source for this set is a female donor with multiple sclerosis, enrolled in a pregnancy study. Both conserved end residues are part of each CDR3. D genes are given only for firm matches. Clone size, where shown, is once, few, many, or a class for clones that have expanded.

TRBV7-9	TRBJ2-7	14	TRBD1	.	CASSRPGTGGEQYF	TGTGCCAGCAGCCGGCCGGGGACAGGGGGCGAGCAGTACTTC
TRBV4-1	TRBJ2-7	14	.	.	CASSQDWGPYEQYF	TGCGCCAGCAGCCAAGATTGGGGCCCCTACGAGCAGTACTTC
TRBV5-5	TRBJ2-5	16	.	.	CASSLRGPYYQETQYF	TGTGCCAGCAGCTTGAGAGGGCCCTACTACCAAGAGACCCAGTACTTC
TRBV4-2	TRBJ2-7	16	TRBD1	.	CASSQRGQGLLDEQYF	TGTGCCAGCAGCCAACGGGGACAGGGGCTCCTTGACGAGCAGTACTTC
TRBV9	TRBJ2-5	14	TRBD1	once	CASSPKDRSRTQYF	TGTGCCAGCAGCCCCAAGGACAGGAGCCGGACCCAGTACTTC
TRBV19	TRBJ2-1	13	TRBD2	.	CASSIGIAGEQFF	TGTGCCAGTAGTATCGGGATAGCGGGTGAGCAGTTCTTC
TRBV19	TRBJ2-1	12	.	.	CASNQGIDEQFF	TGTGCCAGTAATCAGGGTATCGATGAGCAGTTCTTC
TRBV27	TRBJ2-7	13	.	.	CASSPLSTYEQYF	TGTGCCAGCAGTCCCCTATCCACCTACGAGCAGTACTTC
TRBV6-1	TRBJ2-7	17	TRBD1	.	CASSELVLGTGLYEQYF	TGTGCCAGCAGTGAACTAGTTTTGGGGACAGGGCTTTACGAGCAGTACTTC
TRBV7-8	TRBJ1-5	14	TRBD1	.	CASRVGQGNQPQHF	TGTGCCAGCAGGGTGGGACAGGGGAATCAGCCCCAGCATTTT
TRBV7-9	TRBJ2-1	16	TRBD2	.	CASSSTSGPSYNEQFF	TGTGCCAGCAGCTCGACTAGCGGACCCTCCTACAATGAGCAGTTCTTC
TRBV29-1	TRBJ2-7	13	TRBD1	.	CSVPGGPNYEQYF	TGCAGCGTACCAGGGGGCCCGAACTACGAGCAGTACTTC
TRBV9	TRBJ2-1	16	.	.	CASSVRSSEVDNEQFF	TGTGCCAGCAGCGTACGTTCTAGCGAGGTGGACAATGAGCAGTTCTTC
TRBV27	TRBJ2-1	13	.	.	CASSLKGANEQFF	TGTGCCAGCAGTTTAAAGGGAGCCAATGAGCAGTTCTTC
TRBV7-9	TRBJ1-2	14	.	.	CASSSPRQGLGYTF	TGTGCCAGCAGCTCACCTCGGCAGGGGCTCGGCTACACCTTC
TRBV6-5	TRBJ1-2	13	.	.	CASSLTRNYGYTF	TGTGCCAGCAGTTTGACACGAAACTATGGCTACACCTTC
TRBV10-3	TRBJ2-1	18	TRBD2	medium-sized	CAISPGTSEIFNYNEQFF	TGTGCCATCAGTCCCGGGACTAGCGAGATCTTCAACTACAATGAGCAGTTCTTC
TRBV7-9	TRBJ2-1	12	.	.	CASSLVIHEQFF	TGTGCCAGCAGCTTAGTAATCCATGAGCAGTTCTTC
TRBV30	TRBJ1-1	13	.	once	CAWSVGGAGEAFF	TGTGCCTGGAGTGTCGGGGGGGCCGGTGAAGCTTTCTTT
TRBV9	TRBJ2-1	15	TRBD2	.	CASSVDASGSVTEFF	TGTGCCAGCAGCGTAGATGCTAGCGGGAGCGTCACGGAGTTCTTC
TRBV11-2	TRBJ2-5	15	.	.	CASSSTYRETETQYF	TGTGCCAGCAGCTCGACATACAGGGAGACAGAGACCCAGTACTTC
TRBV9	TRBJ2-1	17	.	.	CASSVFPQAPGLDEQFF	TGTGCCAGCAGCGTATTCCCACAGGCCCCGGGACTCGATGAGCAGTTCTTC
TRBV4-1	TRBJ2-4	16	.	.	CASSQDQIGAKNIQYF	TGCGCCAGCAGCCAAGACCAAATCGGAGCCAAAAACATTCAGTACTTC
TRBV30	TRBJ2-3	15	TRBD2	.	CASTGRGSTVDTQYF	TGTGCCTCGACGGGGAGGGGTAGCACAGTGGATACGCAGTATTTT
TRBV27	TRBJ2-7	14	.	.	CASSLGGAAYEQYF	TGTGCCAGCAGTTTGGGGGGGGCTGCCTACGAGCAGTACTTC
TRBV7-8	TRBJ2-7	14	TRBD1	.	CASSPWTGAYEQYF	TGTGCCAGCAGCCCTTGGACAGGGGCCTACGAGCAGTACTTC
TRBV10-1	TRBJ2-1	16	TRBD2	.	CASSGGLAGVYNEQFF	TGCGCCAGCAGCGGGGGACTAGCGGGAGTATACAATGAGCAGTTCTTC
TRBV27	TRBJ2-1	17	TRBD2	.	CASSLSGTNHYYNEQFF	TGTGCCAGCAGTTTATCCGGGACTAATCATTACTACAATGAGCAGTTCTTC
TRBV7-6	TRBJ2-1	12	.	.	CASSALGNEQFF	TGTGCCAGCAGCGCACTAGGGAATGAGCAGTTCTTC
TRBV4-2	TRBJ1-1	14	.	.	CASSQGPEITEAFF	TGTGCCAGCAGCCAAGGACCGGAGATCACTGAAGCTTTCTTT
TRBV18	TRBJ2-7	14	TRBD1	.	CASSPGRGIYEQYF	TGTGCCAGCTCACCGGGCAGGGGGATCTACGAGCAGTACTTC
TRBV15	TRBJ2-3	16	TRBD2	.	CATSMGTSGMKDTQYF	TGTGCCACCAGCATGGGGACTAGCGGGATGAAAGATACGCAGTATTTT
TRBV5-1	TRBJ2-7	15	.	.	CASSLEVRRDYEQYF	TGCGCCAGCAGCTTGGAGGTGCGGAGAGACTACGAGCAGTACTTC
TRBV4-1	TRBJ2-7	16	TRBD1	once	CASSQGPDRASYEQYF	TGCGCCAGCAGCCAAGGCCCGGACAGGGCGTCCTACGAGCAGTACTTC
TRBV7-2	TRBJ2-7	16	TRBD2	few	CASSLGGTSGPYEQYF	TGTGCCAGCAGCTTAGGTGGGACTAGCGGTCCCTACGAGCAGTACTTC
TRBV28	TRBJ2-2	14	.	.	CASSFPRGKGELFF	TGTGCCAGCAGTTTCCCTCGGGGAAAGGGGGAGCTGTTTTTT
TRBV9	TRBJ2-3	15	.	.	CASSGGLSSTDTQYF	TGTGCCAGCAGCGGCGGGTTATCTAGCACAGATACGCAGTATTTT
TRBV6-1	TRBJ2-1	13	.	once	CASEPLEDNEQFF	TGTGCCAGTGAGCCTCTAGAAGACAATGAGCAGTTCTTC
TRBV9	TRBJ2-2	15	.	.	CASSVSGPNTGELFF	TGTGCCAGCAGCGTCAGCGGGCCGAACACCGGGGAGCTGTTTTTT
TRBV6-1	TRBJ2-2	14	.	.	CASSEVRGTGELFF	TGTGCCAGCAGTGAAGTGCGGGGTACCGGGGAGCTGTTTTTT
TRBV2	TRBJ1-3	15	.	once	CASSEGRSSGNTIYF	TGTGCCAGCAGTGAGGGGCGGAGCTCTGGAAACACCATATATTTT
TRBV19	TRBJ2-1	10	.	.	CATGAGEQFF	TGTGCCACCGGGGCGGGGGAGCAGTTCTTC
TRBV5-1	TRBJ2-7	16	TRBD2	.	CASSLGLAGGNYEQYF	TGCGCCAGCAGCTTGGGGCTAGCGGGAGGTAATTACGAGCAGTACTTC
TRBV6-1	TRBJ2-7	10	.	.	CASNTYEQYF	TGTGCCAGCAACACCTACGAGCAGTACTTC
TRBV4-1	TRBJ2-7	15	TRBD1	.	CASSLTPRDSYEQYF	TGCGCCAGCAGCCTCACGCCCAGGGACAGTTACGAGCAGTACTTC
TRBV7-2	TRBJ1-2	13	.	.	CASSARRGLGYTF	TGTGCCAGCAGCGCTCGCAGGGGCCTTGGCTACACCTTC
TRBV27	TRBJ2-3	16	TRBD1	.	CASSLRTGSSTDTQYF	TGTGCCAGCAGTTTACGGACAGGGTCGAGCACAGATACGCAGTATTTT
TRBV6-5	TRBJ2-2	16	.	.	CASSYSGLRRTGELFF	TGTGCCAGCAGTTACTCTGGGCTACGTCGGACCGGGGAGCTGTTTTTT
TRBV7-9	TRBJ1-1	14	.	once	CASSTGILNTEAFF	TGTGCCAGCAGCACAGGGATTTTGAACACTGAAGCTTTCTTT
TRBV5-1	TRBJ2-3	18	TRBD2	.	CASSPGLAGGGSTDTQYF	TGCGCCAGCAGCCCCGGACTAGCGGGAGGGGGTAGCACAGATACGCAGTATTTT
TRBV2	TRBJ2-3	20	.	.	CASTGPSREGVSRRTDTQYF	TGTGCCAGCACTGGTCCTTCTAGAGAAGGTGTTAGCCGACGCACAGATACGCAGTATTTT
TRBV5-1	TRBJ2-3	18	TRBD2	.	CASSLVIPLAGNTDTQYF	TGCGCCAGCAGCTTGGTAATCCCACTAGCGGGGAACACAGATACGCAGTATTTT
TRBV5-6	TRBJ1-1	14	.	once	CASSLDRLNTEAFF	TGTGCCAGCAGCTTGGACAGATTGAACACTGAAGCTTTCTTT
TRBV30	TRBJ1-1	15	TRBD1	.	CAWYDPGQGNTEAFF	TGTGCCTGGTACGATCCGGGACAGGGGAACACTGAAGCTTTCTTT
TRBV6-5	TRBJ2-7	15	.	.	CASSYSWDSAYEQYF	TGTGCCAGCAGTTACTCGTGGGACTCAGCCTACGAGCAGTACTTC
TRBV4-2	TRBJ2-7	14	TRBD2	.	CASSPTSGGGEQYF	TGTGCCAGCAGCCCGACTAGCGGGGGCGGCGAGCAGTACTTC
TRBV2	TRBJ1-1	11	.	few	CASNGGTEAFF	TGTGCCAGCAACGGTGGTACTGAAGCTTTCTTT
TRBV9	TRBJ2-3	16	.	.	CASSVVGTEAADTQYF	TGTGCCAGCAGCGTAGTTGGCACCGAGGCGGCAGATACGCAGTATTTT
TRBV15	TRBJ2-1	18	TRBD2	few	CATSTTGTSGGASLEQFF	TGTGCCACCAGCACCACCGGGACTAGCGGGGGGGCCAGCCTTGAGCAGTTCTTC